Listed here is a single TCR beta chain. The record originates from a study of blood T cell repertoires in COVID-19. Study background: Acute-phase and convalescent COVID-19 samples originated in the United States, Italy and Spain.

Participants were placed into cohorts based on the clinical history they reported. Exposed participants came across a COVID-19 case within 2 weeks before study entry. Profiling relied on immunoSEQ multiplex PCR, and the TCRdb table lists in-frame clones only, not all of them. The profile shows about 300,000 clones, roughly 90% of them singletons. V lost 7 bases to trimming and J lost 2 bases, with 13 bases between them. Germline V gene lookup returns CDR1 MDHEN and CDR2 SYDVKM. The CDR3 runs to 14 residues. The chain carries TRBV28 and TRBJ2-3; maybe TRBD2 (6 bases). Sequencing was carried out using PBMCs or T cells enriched from blood (not recorded which). The sequence came from a woman aged 50 to 60 who had been exposed to COVID-19. The CDR3 DNA is TGTGCCAGCAATCAGGACTACCACACAGATACGCAGTATTTT. Encoded protein: CASNQDYHTDTQYF.